The entry that follows covers one TCR beta chain sequence. The record originates from a study of blood T cell repertoires in COVID-19. Background on the study: Samples came from the United States, Italy and Spain, spanning acute and convalescent COVID-19. PBMCs, B-cell-depleted T cells, or T cells were the source of the cDNA or gDNA that made up the material.

This CDR3 spans 15 amino acids. The V segment lost 5 bases and the J segment 5 bases; nucleotides outside the gene matches: 10. Germline CDR1 is SGHTA and CDR2 is FQGNSA. Sequencing used immunoSEQ multiplex PCR; TCRdb keeps in-frame clones, though not all of them. The sample shows about 230,000 clones, approximately 82% of them seen only once. This chain links TRBV7-2 with TRBJ2-5, with 8 bases identical to TRBD2. Sequencing was performed on peripheral blood. This TCR was sampled from a woman in her 70s with active or convalescent COVID-19. In nucleotides, the CDR3 is TGTGCCAGCAGCCTGGGACTAGGTGGTGGTGAGACCCAGTACTTC. Protein: CASSLGLGGGETQYF.